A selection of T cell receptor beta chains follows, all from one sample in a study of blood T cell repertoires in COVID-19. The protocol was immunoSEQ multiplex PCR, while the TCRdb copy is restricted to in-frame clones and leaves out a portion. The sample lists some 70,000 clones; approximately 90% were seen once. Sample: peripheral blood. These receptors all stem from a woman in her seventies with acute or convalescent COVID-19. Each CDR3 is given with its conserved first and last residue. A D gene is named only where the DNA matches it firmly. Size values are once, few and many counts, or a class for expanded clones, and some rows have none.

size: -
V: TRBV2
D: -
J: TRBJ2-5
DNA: TGTGCCAGCTCCAGTGGGGGGGCAGAGACCCAGTACTTC
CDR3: CASSSGGAETQYF

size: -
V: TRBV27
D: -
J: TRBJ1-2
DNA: TGTGCCAGCAGTGCGCAGGGCTCTACTAACTATGGCTACACCTTC
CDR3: CASSAQGSTNYGYTF

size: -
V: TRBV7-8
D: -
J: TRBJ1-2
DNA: TGTGCCAGCAGCTTAGGTCGGGGGGCGGGAGGCTACACCTTC
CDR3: CASSLGRGAGGYTF

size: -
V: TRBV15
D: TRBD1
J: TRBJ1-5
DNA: TGTGCCACCAGCAGAGGCGGACAGGGCGGTCAGCCCCAGCATTTT
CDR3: CATSRGGQGGQPQHF

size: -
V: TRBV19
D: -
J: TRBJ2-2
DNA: TGTGCCAGTAGTCCGGGACATTTGACCGGGGAGCTGTTTTTT
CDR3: CASSPGHLTGELFF

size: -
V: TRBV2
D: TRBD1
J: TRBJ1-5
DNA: TGTGCCAGCAGGCTAGGACAGGCCAACAATCAGCCCCAGCATTTT
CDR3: CASRLGQANNQPQHF

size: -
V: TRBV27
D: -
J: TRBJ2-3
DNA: TGTGCCAGCAGCCCTTCAGGGTTTTCTAGCACAGATACGCAGTATTTT
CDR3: CASSPSGFSSTDTQYF

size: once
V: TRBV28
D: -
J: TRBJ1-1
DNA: TGTGCCAGCAGTGCGATTGACACTGAAGCTTTCTTT
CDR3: CASSAIDTEAFF

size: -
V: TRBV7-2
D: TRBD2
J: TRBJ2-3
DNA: TGTGCCAGCAGCTTAGCGGGGGGGACAGATACGCAGTATTTT
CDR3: CASSLAGGTDTQYF

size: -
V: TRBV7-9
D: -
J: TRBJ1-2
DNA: TGTGCCAGCAGCCCGCGGGGGCTCGGCTACACCTTC
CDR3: CASSPRGLGYTF

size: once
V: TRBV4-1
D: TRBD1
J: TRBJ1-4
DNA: TGCGCCAGCAGTCCATCCGGGACAGGGAATGAAAAACTGTTTTTT
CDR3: CASSPSGTGNEKLFF

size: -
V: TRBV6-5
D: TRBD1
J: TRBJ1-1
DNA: TGTGCCAGCAGTCCCGGGACAGCGTCGAACACTGAAGCTTTCTTT
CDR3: CASSPGTASNTEAFF

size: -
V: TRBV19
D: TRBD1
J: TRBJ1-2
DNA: TGTGCCAGTAGTATGGAACAGGGGAGGTATGGCTACACCTTC
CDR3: CASSMEQGRYGYTF

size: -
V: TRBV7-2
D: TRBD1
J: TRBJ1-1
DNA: TGTGCCAGCAGTCGAACAGGGGGCGCCTCGAACACTGAAGCTTTCTTT
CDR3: CASSRTGGASNTEAFF

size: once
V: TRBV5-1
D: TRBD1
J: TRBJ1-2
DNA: TGCGCCAGCAGCCTTACAGGGGACTATGGCTACACCTTC
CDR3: CASSLTGDYGYTF

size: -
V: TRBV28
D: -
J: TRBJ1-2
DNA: TGTGCCAGCAGCTACACCGGGATAACCACGAACTATGGCTACACCTTC
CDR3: CASSYTGITTNYGYTF